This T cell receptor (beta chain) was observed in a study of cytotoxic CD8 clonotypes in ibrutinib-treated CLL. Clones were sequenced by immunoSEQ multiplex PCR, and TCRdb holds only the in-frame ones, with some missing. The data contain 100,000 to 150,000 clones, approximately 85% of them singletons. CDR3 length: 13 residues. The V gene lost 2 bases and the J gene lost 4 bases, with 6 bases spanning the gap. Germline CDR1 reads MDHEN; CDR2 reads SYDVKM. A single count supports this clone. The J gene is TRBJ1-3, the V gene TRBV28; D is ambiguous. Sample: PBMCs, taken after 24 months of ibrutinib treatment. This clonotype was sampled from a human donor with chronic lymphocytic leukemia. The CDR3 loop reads CASSLDTGNTIYF. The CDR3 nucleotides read TGTGCCAGCAGTTTAGACACAGGAAACACCATATATTTT.